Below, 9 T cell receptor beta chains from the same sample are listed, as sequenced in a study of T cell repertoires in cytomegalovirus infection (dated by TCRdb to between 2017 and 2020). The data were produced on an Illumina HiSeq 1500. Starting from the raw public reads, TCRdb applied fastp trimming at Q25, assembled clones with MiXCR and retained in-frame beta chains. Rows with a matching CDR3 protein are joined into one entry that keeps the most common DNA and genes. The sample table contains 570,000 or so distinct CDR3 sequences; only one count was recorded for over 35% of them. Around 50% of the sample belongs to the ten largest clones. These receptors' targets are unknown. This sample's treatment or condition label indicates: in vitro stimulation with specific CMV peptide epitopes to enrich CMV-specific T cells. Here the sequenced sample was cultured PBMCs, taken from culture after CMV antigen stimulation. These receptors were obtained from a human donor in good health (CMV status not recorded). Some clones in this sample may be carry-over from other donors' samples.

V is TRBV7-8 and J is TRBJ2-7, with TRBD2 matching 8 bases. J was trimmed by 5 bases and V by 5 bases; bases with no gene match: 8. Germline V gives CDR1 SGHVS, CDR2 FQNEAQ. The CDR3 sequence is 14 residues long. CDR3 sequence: CASSPRTSTHEQYF. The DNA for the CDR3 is TGTGCCAGCAGCCCCCGGACTAGCACCCACGAGCAGTACTTC.

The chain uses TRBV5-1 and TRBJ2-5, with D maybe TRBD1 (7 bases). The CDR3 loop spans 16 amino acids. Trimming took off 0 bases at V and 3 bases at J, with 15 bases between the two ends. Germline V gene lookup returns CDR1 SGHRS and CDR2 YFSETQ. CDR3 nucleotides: TGCGCCAGCAGCTTGGCCTGGGGGGACAGTGAAGAGACCCAGTACTTC. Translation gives CASSLAWGDSEETQYF.

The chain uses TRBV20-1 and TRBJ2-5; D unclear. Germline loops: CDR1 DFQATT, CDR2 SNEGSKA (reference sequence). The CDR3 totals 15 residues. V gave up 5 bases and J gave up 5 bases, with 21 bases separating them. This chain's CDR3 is CSAARVLSPRETQYF. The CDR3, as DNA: TGCAGTGCTGCCCGCGTGCTGTCCCCCCGGGAGACCCAGTACTTC.

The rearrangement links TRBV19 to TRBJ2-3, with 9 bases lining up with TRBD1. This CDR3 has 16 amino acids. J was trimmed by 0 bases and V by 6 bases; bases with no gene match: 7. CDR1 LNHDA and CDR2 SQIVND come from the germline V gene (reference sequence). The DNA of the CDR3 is TGTGCCAGTAGGACCGGGACAGGGTTTAGCACAGATACGCAGTATTTT. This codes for CASRTGTGFSTDTQYF.

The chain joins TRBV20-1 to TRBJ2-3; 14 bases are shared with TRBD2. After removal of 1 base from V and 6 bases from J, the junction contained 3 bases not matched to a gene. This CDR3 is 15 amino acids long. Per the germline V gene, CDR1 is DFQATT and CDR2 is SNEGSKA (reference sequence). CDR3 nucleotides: TGCAGTGCTAGAGGACTAGCGGGGGGGTGGGATACGCAGTATTTT. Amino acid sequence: CSARGLAGGWDTQYF.

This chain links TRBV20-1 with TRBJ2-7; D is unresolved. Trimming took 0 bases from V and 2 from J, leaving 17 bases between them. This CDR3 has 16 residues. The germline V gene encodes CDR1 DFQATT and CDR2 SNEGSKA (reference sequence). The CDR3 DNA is TGCAGTGCTAGAGATCGGAAGAAGGGTCCCGCCTACGAGCAGTACTTC. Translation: CSARDRKKGPAYEQYF.

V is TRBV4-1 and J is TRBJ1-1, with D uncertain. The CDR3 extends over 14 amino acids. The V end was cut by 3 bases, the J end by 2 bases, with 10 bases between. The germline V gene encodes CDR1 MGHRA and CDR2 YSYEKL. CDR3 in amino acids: CASSHPMRNTEAFF. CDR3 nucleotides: TGCGCCAGCAGCCACCCAATGAGAAACACTGAAGCTTTCTTT.

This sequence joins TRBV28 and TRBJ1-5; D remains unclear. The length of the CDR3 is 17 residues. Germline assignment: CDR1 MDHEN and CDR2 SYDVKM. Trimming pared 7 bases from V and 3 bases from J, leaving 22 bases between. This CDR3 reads CASNPMMGQSYNQPQHF. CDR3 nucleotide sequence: TGTGCCAGCAACCCGATGATGGGCCAGAGCTACAATCAGCCCCAGCATTTT. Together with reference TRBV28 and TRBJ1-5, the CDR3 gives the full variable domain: DVKVTQSSRYLVKRTGEKVFLECVQDMDHENMFWYRQDPGLGLRLIYFSYDVKMKEKGDIPEGYSVSREKKERFSLILESASTNQTSMYLCASNPMMGQSYNQPQHFGDGTRLSIL.

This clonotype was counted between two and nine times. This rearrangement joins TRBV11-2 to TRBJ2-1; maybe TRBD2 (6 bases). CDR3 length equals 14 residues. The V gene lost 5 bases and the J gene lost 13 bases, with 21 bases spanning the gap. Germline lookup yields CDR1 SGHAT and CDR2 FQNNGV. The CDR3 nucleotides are TGTGCCAGCAGCGGAGTGCGGGGAGTCCAGGTCCAGTTCTTC. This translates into CASSGVRGVQVQFF.